What follows are 2 T cell receptor beta chains derived from one specimen sequenced in a study of blood T cell repertoires in COVID-19. The table came from immunoSEQ multiplex PCR; TCRdb's copy has only in-frame clones and leaves some out. The profile covers roughly 120,000 clones, with 70% to 85% appearing a single time and less than 9% taken by the ten largest. Material for sequencing was peripheral blood. The receptors were sampled from a man between 65 and 80 years old with active or convalescent COVID-19.

J is TRBJ2-1 and V is TRBV2, with TRBD2 matching over 11 bases. This CDR3 has 14 amino acids. In germline, CDR1 is SNHLY, CDR2 FYNNEI. The trim removed 4 bases at V and 11 bases at J, leaving 7 bases unmatched. DNA for the CDR3: TGTGCCAGCAGTGTGGCTAGCGGGGGGAGTAAGCAGTTCTTC. Its translation: CASSVASGGSKQFF. Looking up the rest from reference TRBV2 and TRBJ2-1 gives the full variable domain: EPEVTQTPSHQVTQMGQEVILRCVPISNHLYFYWYRQILGQKVEFLVSFYNNEISEKSEIFDDQFSVERPDGSNFTLKIRSTKLEDSAMYFCASSVASGGSKQFFGPGTRLTVL.

The chain joins TRBV19 to TRBJ1-2, with D maybe TRBD1 (6 bases). V lost 4 bases and J lost 0, with 15 bases in between. There are 16 residues in the CDR3. The germline CDR1 and CDR2 sequences are LNHDA and SQIVND (reference sequence). CDR3 amino acids: CASSRTVLNTNYGYTF. CDR3 DNA sequence: TGTGCCAGTAGTAGGACAGTACTGAATACTAACTATGGCTACACCTTC.